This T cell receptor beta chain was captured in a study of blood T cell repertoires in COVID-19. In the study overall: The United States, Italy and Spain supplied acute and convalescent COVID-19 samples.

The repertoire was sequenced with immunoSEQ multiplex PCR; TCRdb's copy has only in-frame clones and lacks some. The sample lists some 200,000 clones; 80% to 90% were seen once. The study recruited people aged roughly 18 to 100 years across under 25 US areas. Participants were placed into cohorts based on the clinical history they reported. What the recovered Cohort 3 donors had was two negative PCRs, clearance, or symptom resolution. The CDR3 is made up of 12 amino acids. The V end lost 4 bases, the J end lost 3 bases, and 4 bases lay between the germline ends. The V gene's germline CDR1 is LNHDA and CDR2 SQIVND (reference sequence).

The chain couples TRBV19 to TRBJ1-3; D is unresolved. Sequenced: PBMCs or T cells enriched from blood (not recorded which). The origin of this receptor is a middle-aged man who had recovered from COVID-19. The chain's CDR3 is CASSNYGNTIYF. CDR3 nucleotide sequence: TGTGCCAGTAGTAATTATGGAAACACCATATATTTT.